Listed below are T cell receptor beta chains from one sample, sequenced in a study of T-cell memory formation after mild COVID-19. One entry per CDR3 protein, called by TCRdb with MiXCR from the 5' RACE reads. This table has 110,000 or so distinct CDR3 sequences, 22% appearing once. The sequenced sample consisted of PBMCs or a T cell subset sorted from them (not recorded which). The source of these receptors is a man aged 18 to 29 who had mild COVID-19 (a few samples of this study predate the infection). Cell type and time point are not known. The CDR3 runs from the conserved cysteine through the conserved F or W. A D gene is named only where the DNA matches it firmly. For some rows the clone size is stated as once, few or many, or as a class when expanded; others skip it.

V gene,clone size,D gene,J gene,CDR3 protein,CDR3 DNA
TRBV4-1,few,TRBD2,TRBJ2-1,CASSRSGEDYNEQFF,TGCGCCAGCAGCCGAAGCGGGGAAGACTACAATGAGCAGTTCTTC
TRBV7-3,-,-,TRBJ2-1,CASSSLRGGYNEQFF,TGTGCCAGCAGCTCCCTAAGGGGGGGCTACAATGAGCAGTTCTTC
TRBV11-2,-,-,TRBJ1-4,CASSLENEKLFF,TGTGCCAGCAGCTTAGAAAATGAAAAACTGTTTTTT
TRBV29-1,-,-,TRBJ2-1,CSVGGIEQFF,TGCAGCGTTGGCGGCATTGAGCAGTTCTTC
TRBV5-1,-,-,TRBJ1-2,CASSLRQPGRAFYGYTF,TGCGCCAGCAGCTTGAGACAACCGGGACGGGCTTTCTATGGCTACACCTTC
TRBV20-1,-,-,TRBJ1-4,CSARDGYNEKLFF,TGCAGTGCTAGAGATGGTTATAATGAAAAACTGTTTTTT
TRBV12-3/TRBV12-4,-,-,TRBJ2-1,CASSSPWTPHNEQFF,TGTGCCAGCAGTAGCCCTTGGACGCCCCACAATGAGCAGTTCTTC
TRBV7-2,-,-,TRBJ1-1,CASSPAPGYTEAFF,TGTGCCAGCAGCCCCGCCCCCGGATACACTGAAGCTTTCTTT
TRBV4-3,-,-,TRBJ2-3,CASSLWNFQPDTQYF,TGCGCCAGCAGCCTTTGGAATTTCCAACCAGATACGCAGTATTTT
TRBV4-1,few,-,TRBJ1-1,CASSGQGIPEAFF,TGCGCCAGCAGCGGGCAGGGGATACCTGAAGCTTTCTTT
TRBV20-1,few,-,TRBJ2-7,CSARVLTSSYEQYF,TGCAGTGCTAGAGTCCTGACGAGCTCCTACGAGCAGTACTTC
TRBV7-9,-,-,TRBJ1-3,CASTAVGSGNTIYF,TGTGCCAGCACCGCAGTCGGGTCTGGAAACACCATATATTTT
TRBV13,-,TRBD2,TRBJ2-5,CASSLSSGGAGRETQYF,TGTGCCAGCAGCTTGAGTAGCGGGGGGGCCGGGCGAGAGACCCAGTACTTC
TRBV7-2,-,-,TRBJ1-5,CASSRHPSSDQPQHF,TGTGCCAGCAGCCGTCACCCCTCGAGCGATCAGCCCCAGCATTTT
TRBV28,-,TRBD1,TRBJ2-3,CASSPDRGGTDTQYF,TGTGCCAGCAGTCCTGACAGGGGCGGCACAGATACGCAGTATTTT
TRBV12-3/TRBV12-4,few,-,TRBJ2-1,CASFVFGEGEQFF,TGTGCCAGTTTCGTCTTCGGGGAAGGTGAGCAGTTCTTC
TRBV11-2,few,-,TRBJ2-1,CASSLDRAGYSSYNEQFF,TGTGCCAGCAGCTTAGATCGGGCAGGGTACAGCTCCTACAATGAGCAGTTCTTC
TRBV15,-,TRBD1,TRBJ2-7,CATSRVGQGAYEQYF,TGTGCCACCAGCAGAGTGGGACAGGGGGCCTACGAGCAGTACTTC
TRBV20-1,few,-,TRBJ1-4,CSARGVATNEKLFF,TGCAGTGCTAGAGGGGTGGCAACTAATGAAAAACTGTTTTTT
TRBV20-1,-,TRBD1,TRBJ2-3,CSARGDRWTTDTQYF,TGCAGTGCTAGGGGGGACAGGTGGACCACAGATACGCAGTATTTT
TRBV15,-,-,TRBJ1-3,CATSITPGSGNTIYF,TGTGCCACCAGCATAACCCCAGGGTCTGGAAACACCATATATTTT
TRBV9,-,TRBD2,TRBJ2-3,CASSVPSGGAVDTQYF,TGTGCCAGCAGCGTACCTAGCGGGGGGGCGGTAGATACGCAGTATTTT
TRBV20-1,once,TRBD1,TRBJ1-5,CSAGTAFSNQPQHF,TGCAGTGCTGGGACAGCCTTTAGCAATCAGCCCCAGCATTTT
TRBV2,-,TRBD2,TRBJ2-1,CASRAARLAGGPEQFF,TGTGCCAGCAGGGCGGCCCGACTAGCGGGGGGGCCTGAGCAGTTCTTC
TRBV5-1,-,-,TRBJ1-5,CASSLFSGEEQPQHF,TGCGCCAGCAGCTTGTTCTCAGGGGAAGAACAGCCCCAGCATTTT
TRBV6-1,-,-,TRBJ2-6,CASSAVWGLGANVLTF,TGTGCCAGCAGTGCGGTTTGGGGGCTTGGGGCCAACGTCCTGACTTTC
TRBV20-1,few,-,TRBJ2-4,CSASDLAKNIQYF,TGCAGTGCTAGTGACTTAGCCAAAAACATTCAGTACTTC
TRBV5-1,-,-,TRBJ1-1,CASQQARGPLTEAFF,TGCGCCAGCCAGCAGGCTCGGGGGCCGTTGACTGAAGCTTTCTTT
TRBV6-5,many,-,TRBJ1-6,CASSYGSTTDYNSPLHF,TGTGCCAGCAGTTATGGGTCCACCACCGACTATAATTCACCCCTCCACTTT
TRBV7-3,few,-,TRBJ2-7,CASTRPQTEQYF,TGTGCCAGCACTCGACCTCAGACCGAGCAGTACTTC
TRBV6-5,-,-,TRBJ1-2,CASSYSGGGTYGYTF,TGTGCCAGCAGTTACTCCGGTGGGGGGACCTATGGCTACACCTTC
TRBV23-1,few,TRBD2,TRBJ2-3,CASSLGLAGGTTITDTQYF,TGCGCCAGCAGCCTAGGACTAGCGGGGGGAACAACCATCACAGATACGCAGTATTTT
TRBV7-9,few,-,TRBJ2-1,CASSINNEQFF,TGTGCCAGCAGCATAAACAATGAGCAGTTCTTC
TRBV27,few,-,TRBJ2-3,CASSLIPVDTQYF,TGTGCCAGCAGTTTAATCCCGGTGGATACGCAGTATTTT
TRBV19,-,TRBD1,TRBJ2-2,CASSSDRGLNGELFF,TGTGCCAGTAGTTCGGACAGGGGGCTGAACGGGGAGCTGTTTTTT
TRBV7-8,-,-,TRBJ2-3,CASSQTLGRNTDTQYF,TGTGCCAGCAGCCAGACGCTGGGAAGGAACACAGATACGCAGTATTTT
TRBV7-3,few,-,TRBJ1-6,CASSLTGQINSPLHF,TGTGCCAGCAGCTTAACCGGGCAGATTAATTCACCCCTCCACTTT
TRBV7-2,few,-,TRBJ2-3,CASSRSSRRTDTQYF,TGTGCCAGCAGCCGATCTAGCAGGCGCACAGATACGCAGTATTTT
TRBV12-3/TRBV12-4,many,-,TRBJ2-7,CASSLRGYEQYF,TGTGCCAGCAGTTTACGGGGATACGAGCAGTACTTC
TRBV6-2/TRBV6-3,-,-,TRBJ2-1,CASRAALYNEQFF,TGTGCCAGCAGGGCGGCTCTCTACAATGAGCAGTTCTTC
TRBV7-2,few,TRBD1,TRBJ2-3,CASSSRTGDVDTQYF,TGTGCCAGCAGCTCGCGGACAGGGGATGTAGATACGCAGTATTTT
TRBV3-1,few,-,TRBJ2-6,CASLIRRSGANVLTF,TGTGCCAGCCTGATCAGAAGGTCTGGGGCCAACGTCCTGACTTTC
TRBV5-1,few,TRBD2,TRBJ2-5,CASTRLAEETQYF,TGCGCCAGCACCCGGCTAGCGGAAGAGACCCAGTACTTC
TRBV7-3,few,-,TRBJ1-5,CASSEGGNQPQHF,TGTGCCAGCTCGGAGGGGGGCAATCAGCCCCAGCATTTT
TRBV5-1,-,TRBD2,TRBJ2-5,CASSSGGRGKTQYF,TGCGCCAGCAGCTCGGGGGGGCGCGGAAAGACCCAGTACTTC
TRBV19,few,-,TRBJ2-1,CASSGPSSYNEQFF,TGTGCCTCATCGGGTCCCAGCTCCTACAATGAGCAGTTCTTC
TRBV5-4,-,TRBD2,TRBJ2-3,CASSLAAGDPLQYF,TGTGCCAGCAGCTTAGCAGCGGGGGACCCTTTGCAGTATTTT
TRBV7-2,-,TRBD2,TRBJ2-3,CASSFRGGTSTDTQYF,TGTGCCAGCAGCTTTCGGGGGGGAACTAGCACAGATACGCAGTATTTT
TRBV5-1,-,-,TRBJ2-1,CASSRVGVAVVDNEQFF,TGCGCCAGCAGCCGAGTTGGGGTGGCCGTGGTGGATAATGAGCAGTTCTTC
TRBV6-5,-,-,TRBJ1-2,CASSYSAEIYGYTF,TGTGCCAGCAGTTACTCCGCGGAGATCTATGGCTACACCTTC
TRBV4-1,-,TRBD1,TRBJ2-7,CASRGRGHEQYF,TGCGCCAGCAGAGGCAGGGGGCACGAGCAGTACTTC
TRBV10-3,few,-,TRBJ2-7,CAISGQGGHGLVLDEQYF,TGTGCCATCAGTGGTCAAGGGGGGCACGGATTGGTATTGGACGAGCAGTACTTC
TRBV5-4,-,-,TRBJ1-1,CASSFNRDMNTEAFF,TGTGCCAGCAGCTTCAACAGGGATATGAACACTGAAGCTTTCTTT
TRBV29-1,-,TRBD1,TRBJ2-2,CSAAPTGDTGELFF,TGCAGCGCTGCCCCGACAGGGGACACCGGGGAGCTGTTTTTT
TRBV19,-,-,TRBJ2-2,CASSPQGPTGELIF,TGTGCCAGTAGTCCACAGGGCCCCACCGGGGAGCTGATTTTT